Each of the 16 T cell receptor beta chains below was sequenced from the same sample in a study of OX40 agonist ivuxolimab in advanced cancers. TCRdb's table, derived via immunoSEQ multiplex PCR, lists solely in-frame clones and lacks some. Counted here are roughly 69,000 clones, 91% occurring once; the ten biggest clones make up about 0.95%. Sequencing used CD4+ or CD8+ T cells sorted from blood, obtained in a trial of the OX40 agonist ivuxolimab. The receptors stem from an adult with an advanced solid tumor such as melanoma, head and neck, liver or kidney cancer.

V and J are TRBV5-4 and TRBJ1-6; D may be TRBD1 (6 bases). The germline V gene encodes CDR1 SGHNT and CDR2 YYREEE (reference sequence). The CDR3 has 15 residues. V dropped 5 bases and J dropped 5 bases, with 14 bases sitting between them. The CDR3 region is CASSPPGVDNSPLHF. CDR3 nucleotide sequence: TGTGCCAGCAGTCCTCCAGGGGTCGATAATTCACCCCTCCACTTT.

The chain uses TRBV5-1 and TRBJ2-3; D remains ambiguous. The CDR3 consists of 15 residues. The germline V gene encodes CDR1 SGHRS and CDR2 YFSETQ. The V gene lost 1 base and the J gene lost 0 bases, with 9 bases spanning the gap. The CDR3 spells CASSLRPRSTDTQYF. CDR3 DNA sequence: TGCGCCAGCAGCTTGAGGCCGAGAAGCACAGATACGCAGTATTTT.

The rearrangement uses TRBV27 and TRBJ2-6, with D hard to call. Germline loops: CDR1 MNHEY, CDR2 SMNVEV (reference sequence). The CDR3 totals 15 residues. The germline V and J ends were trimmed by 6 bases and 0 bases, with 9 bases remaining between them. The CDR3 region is CASSSMSSGANVLTF. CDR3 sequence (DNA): TGTGCCAGCAGCTCGATGAGCTCTGGGGCCAACGTCCTGACTTTC. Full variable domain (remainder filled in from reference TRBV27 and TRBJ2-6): EAQVTQNPRYLITVTGKKLTVTCSQNMNHEYMSWYRQDPGLGLRQIYYSMNVEVTDKGDVPEGYKVSRKEKRNFPLILESPSPNQTSLYFCASSSMSSGANVLTFGAGSRLTVL.

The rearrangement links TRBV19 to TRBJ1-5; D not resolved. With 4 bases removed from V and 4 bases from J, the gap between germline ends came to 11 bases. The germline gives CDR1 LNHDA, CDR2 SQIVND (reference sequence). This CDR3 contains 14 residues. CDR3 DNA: TGTGCCAGTAGTAGTGGGGTTGGGAATCAGCCCCAGCATTTT. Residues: CASSSGVGNQPQHF. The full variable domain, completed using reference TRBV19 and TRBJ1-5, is DGGITQSPKYLFRKEGQNVTLSCEQNLNHDAMYWYRQDPGQGLRLIYYSQIVNDFQKGDIAEGYSVSREKKESFPLTVTSAQKNPTAFYLCASSSGVGNQPQHFGDGTRLSIL.

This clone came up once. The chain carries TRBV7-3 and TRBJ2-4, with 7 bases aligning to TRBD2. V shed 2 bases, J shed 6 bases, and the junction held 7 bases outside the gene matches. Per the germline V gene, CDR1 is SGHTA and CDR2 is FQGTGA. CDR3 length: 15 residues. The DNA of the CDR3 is TGTGCCAGCAGCTTATCCCCAGCGGGGACAAACATTCAGTACTTC. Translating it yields CASSLSPAGTNIQYF.

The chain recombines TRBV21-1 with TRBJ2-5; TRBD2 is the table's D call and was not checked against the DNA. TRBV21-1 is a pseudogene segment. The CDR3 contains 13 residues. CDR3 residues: CASTAGGEETQYF. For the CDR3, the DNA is TGTGCCAGCACGGCGGGGGGGGAGGAGACCCAGTACTTC.

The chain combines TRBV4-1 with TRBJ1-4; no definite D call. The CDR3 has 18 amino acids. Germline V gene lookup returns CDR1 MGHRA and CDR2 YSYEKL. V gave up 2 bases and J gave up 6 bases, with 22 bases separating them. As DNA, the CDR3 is TGCGCCAGCAGCCAACCTCCCTCTAGAGGTGGGAATTATGAAAAACTGTTTTTT. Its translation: CASSQPPSRGGNYEKLFF.

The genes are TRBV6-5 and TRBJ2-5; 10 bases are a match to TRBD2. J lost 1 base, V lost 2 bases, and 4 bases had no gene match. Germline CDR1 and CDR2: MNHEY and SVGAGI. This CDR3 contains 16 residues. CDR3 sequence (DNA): TGTGCCAGCAGTTACAAAGCGGGGGGGCCCCAAGAGACCCAGTACTTC. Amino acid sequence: CASSYKAGGPQETQYF.

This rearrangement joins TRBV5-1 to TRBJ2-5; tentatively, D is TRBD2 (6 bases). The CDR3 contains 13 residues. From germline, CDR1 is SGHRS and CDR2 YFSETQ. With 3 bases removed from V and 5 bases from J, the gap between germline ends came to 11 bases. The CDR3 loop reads CASSWGVRETQYF. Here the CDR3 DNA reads TGCGCCAGCAGCTGGGGGGTTCGCGAGACCCAGTACTTC.

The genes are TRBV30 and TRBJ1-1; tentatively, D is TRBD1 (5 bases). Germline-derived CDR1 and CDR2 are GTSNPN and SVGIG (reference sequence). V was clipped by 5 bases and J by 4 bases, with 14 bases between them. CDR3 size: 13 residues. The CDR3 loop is CAWGHNSATEAFF. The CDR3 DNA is TGTGCCTGGGGACACAATAGTGCCACTGAAGCTTTCTTT.

The CDR3 region has the DNA TGTGCCATCGGGACTAGCGGATACAATGAGCAGTTCTTC. Protein: CAIGTSGYNEQFF. This chain uses TRBV10-3 with TRBJ2-1, with 11 bases that match TRBD2. The J segment lost 4 bases and the V segment lost 8 bases, leaving 1 base of the junction unmatched. Germline values: CDR1 ENHRY, CDR2 SYGVKD. This CDR3 contains 13 residues.

As DNA, the CDR3 is TGTGCCAGCAGCTTAGAAGGGACTAGAGCAGATACGCAGTATTTT. This gives the protein CASSLEGTRADTQYF. The chain combines TRBV7-9 with TRBJ2-3; 8 bases are a match to TRBD2. CDR1 and CDR2 (germline): SEHNR, FQNEAQ (reference sequence). V gave up 1 base and J gave up 4 bases; unmatched junction bases: 4. The CDR3 runs 15 residues.

The CDR3 DNA reads as TGTGCCAGCACCTGGACAGTCATGAACACTGAAGCTTTCTTT. Translated: CASTWTVMNTEAFF. V gene TRBV2 combines with J gene TRBJ1-1; tentative D call: TRBD1 (6 bases). The CDR3 runs 14 residues. The V and J ends lost 7 bases and 0 bases respectively, with 12 bases between them. Germline CDR1 and CDR2: SNHLY and FYNNEI.

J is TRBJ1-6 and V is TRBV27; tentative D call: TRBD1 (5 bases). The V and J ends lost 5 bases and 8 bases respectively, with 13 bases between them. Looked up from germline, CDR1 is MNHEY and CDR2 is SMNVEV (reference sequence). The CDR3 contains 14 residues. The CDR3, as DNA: TGTGCCAGCAGTCCTCTAGCGGGGGATTCACCCCTCCACTTT. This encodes CASSPLAGDSPLHF.

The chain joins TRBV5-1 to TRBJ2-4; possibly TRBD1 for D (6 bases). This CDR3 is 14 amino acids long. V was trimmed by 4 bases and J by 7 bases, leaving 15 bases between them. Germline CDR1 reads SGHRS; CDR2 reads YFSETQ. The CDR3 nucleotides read TGCGCCAGCAGCGAAACGACAGGTTTCAACATTCAGTACTTC. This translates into CASSETTGFNIQYF.

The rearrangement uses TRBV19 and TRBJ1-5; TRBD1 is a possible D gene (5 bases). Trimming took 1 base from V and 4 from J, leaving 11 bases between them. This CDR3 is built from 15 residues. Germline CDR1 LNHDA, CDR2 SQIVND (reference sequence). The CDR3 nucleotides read TGTGCCAGTAGTATAGGGGGGACGGTTAATCAGCCCCAGCATTTT. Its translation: CASSIGGTVNQPQHF.